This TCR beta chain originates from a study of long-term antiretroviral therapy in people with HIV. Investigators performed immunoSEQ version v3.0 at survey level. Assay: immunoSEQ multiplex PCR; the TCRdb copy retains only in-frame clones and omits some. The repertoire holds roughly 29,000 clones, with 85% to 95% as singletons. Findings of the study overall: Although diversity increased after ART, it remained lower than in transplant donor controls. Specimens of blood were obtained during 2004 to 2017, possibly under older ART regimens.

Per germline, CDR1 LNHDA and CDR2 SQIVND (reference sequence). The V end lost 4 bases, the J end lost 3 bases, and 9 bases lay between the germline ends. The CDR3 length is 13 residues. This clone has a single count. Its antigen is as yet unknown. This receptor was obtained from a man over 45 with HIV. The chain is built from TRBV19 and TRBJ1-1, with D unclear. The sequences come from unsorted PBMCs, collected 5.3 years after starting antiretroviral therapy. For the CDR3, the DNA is TGTGCCAGTAGTACCCCATCCCACACTGAAGCTTTCTTT. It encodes CASSTPSHTEAFF.